This TCR beta chain was captured by sequencing in a study of T-cell memory formation after mild COVID-19. Study-wide results and caveats: Contracting CD8+ clones were enriched in EMRA, CD4+ mainly in CM and EM. Some clones that responded turned up in pre-infection memory, which suggests that cross-reactive memory joined in.

CDR1 MNHNY and CDR2 SVGAGI come from the germline V gene (reference sequence). The CDR3 covers 13 residues. The V end lost 7 bases, the J end lost 4 bases, and 13 bases lay between the germline ends. A few counts support this clonotype. Antigen specificity is unknown. TCRdb called the 5' RACE reads again in MiXCR, with one record for every CDR3 protein. This sample has about 270,000 distinct CDR3 sequences, with 15% to 20% found just once. Sequenced input: PBMCs or a T cell subset sorted from them (not recorded which). The TCR comes from a man younger than 35 who had mild COVID-19 (a few samples of this study predate the infection). Cell type and time point are not known. This chain uses TRBV6-6 with TRBJ2-5; D perhaps matches TRBD2 (7 bases). CDR3: CASNAGAGETQYF. CDR3 coding DNA: TGTGCCAGCAACGCGGGGGCGGGAGAGACCCAGTACTTC.